This TCR beta chain was profiled in a study of shared clonotypes between healthy human individuals. For the study at large: The donor group consisted of two women and a few men, aged 18 to 49. Study-wide points: Some clonotypes were shared by all four sorted-subset donors, while others were not shared. The non-shared ones had lower generation probabilities than the shared ones.

From germline, CDR1 is MDHEN and CDR2 SYDVKM. The V end was cut by 2 bases, the J end by 7 bases, with 15 bases between. The CDR3 sequence is 14 residues long. This clone appeared once. Its specificity is not known. Deep was the level at which the assay was run. Assay used: immunoSEQ multiplex PCR; TCRdb lists only in-frame clones, some missing. The sample consists of over a million clones, roughly 98.5% of them appearing once. The TCR was taken from a man aged 30 to 39 in good health. Sequencing was performed on naive CD4+ T cells sorted from blood. Subset defined: CD45RA+ positively selected. This chain links TRBV28 with TRBJ2-7, with D perhaps assigned TRBD1 or TRBD2 (6 bases each). CDR3 sequence (DNA): TGTGCCAGCAGTTTAAGGGGGGCTCGAGGAGAGCAGTACTTC. Amino acids: CASSLRGARGEQYF. Using reference TRBV28 and TRBJ2-7 for the parts outside the CDR3, the full variable domain is DVKVTQSSRYLVKRTGEKVFLECVQDMDHENMFWYRQDPGLGLRLIYFSYDVKMKEKGDIPEGYSVSREKKERFSLILESASTNQTSMYLCASSLRGARGEQYFGPGTRLTVT.